Given below is one T cell receptor (beta chain) in context. Its antigen is unidentified. V trimming: 2 bases; J trimming: 7 bases; junction bases outside the gene matches: 6. Germline V lookup: CDR1 MNHEY, CDR2 SMNVEV (reference sequence). The CDR3 covers 17 residues. It was into CD45RA+ naive and CD45RA-negative memory subsets that the CD4+ cells were split. The data belong to a study of shared clonotypes between healthy human individuals. Whole-study results and caveats: Generally, naive subsets (rather than memory subsets) showed larger estimated richness.

Sequencing used immunoSEQ multiplex PCR; TCRdb keeps in-frame clones, though not all of them. The sample carries some 2,000,000 clones, around 95% recorded once. The chain carries TRBV27 and TRBJ1-6, with 12 bases that match TRBD1. This TCR came from a man between 18 and 35 years old in good health. Sample: naive CD4+ T cells sorted from blood. Subset specified: CD45RA+ positively selected. The CDR3 DNA follows: TGTGCCAGCAGTTTACTCGGGACAGGGGGCTTCAATTCACCCCTCCACTTT. Amino acid sequence: CASSLLGTGGFNSPLHF.